This TCR beta chain was sequenced in a study of CD8 T cells in Susac syndrome. Germline CDR1 reads SGHRS; CDR2 reads YFSETQ. The length of the CDR3 is 19 residues. The trim removed 4 bases at V and 3 bases at J, leaving 22 bases unmatched. Random hexamers were used to reverse transcribe roughly 0.5 to 1 ug of RNA. Coverage of TCR beta CDR3 amplification by immunoSEQ multiplex PCR extended to 54 Vbeta and 13 Jbeta. TCRdb analysed the immunoSEQ multiplex PCR reads with MiXCR anew, one entry per CDR3 protein. The profile covers roughly 70,000 distinct CDR3 sequences, with under 96% appearing a single time and around 0.11% taken by the ten largest.

V usage is TRBV5-1 and J usage is TRBJ2-7; 7 bases are a match to TRBD2. This sequence originates from a human donor with multiple sclerosis. The sample consisted of CD4+ T cells from PBMCs. DNA for the CDR3: TGCGCCAGCAGCCTCCTCTCCCCTACCTCGGGAGGTAAGGACTACGAGCAGTACTTC. Protein product: CASSLLSPTSGGKDYEQYF.